Following are 13 T cell receptor beta chains from one sample sequenced in a study of human T cells and chemical hapten exposure. In TCRdb, the RACE reads were re-called with MiXCR into one record per CDR3 protein. The table records 82,000 or so distinct CDR3 sequences, approximately 13% of them present only once. Time point: patch test 3, about 24 weeks after DPC sensitization. Treatment meaning: therapeutic diphenylcyclopropenone sensitization with weekly scalp DPC. The sample in question was whole blood, obtained in connection with sensitization to the hapten diphenylcyclopropenone (DPC). Receptor source: a woman in her forties or fifties with alopecia areata. Some clones in this sample may be carry-over from other donors' samples.

The J gene is TRBJ2-5, the V gene TRBV7-8, with 7 bases matching TRBD2. This CDR3 is built from 15 residues. Unmatched junction bases numbered 11, after V lost 5 bases and J lost 5 bases. Per germline, CDR1 SGHVS and CDR2 FQNEAQ. The CDR3, as DNA: TGTGCCAGCAGCCCGGGGCAGACTAGCAGGGAGACCCAGTACTTC. Amino acids: CASSPGQTSRETQYF.

In its sample, this clonotype was seen many times. V usage is TRBV12-3 or TRBV12-4 and J usage is TRBJ1-5; TRBD1 might be the D (6 bases). V lost 2 bases, J lost 5 bases, and 13 bases lay in between. The CDR3 is made up of 15 amino acids. The CDR3 region has the DNA TGTGCCAGCAGTTTAATGGCAGGGGTAGATCAGCCCCAGCATTTT. It yields the protein CASSLMAGVDQPQHF.

The chain combines TRBV7-7 with TRBJ2-1; D is uncertain. CDR1 and CDR2 from the germline V gene are SSHAT and FNYEAQ (reference sequence). The CDR3 is 13 amino acids. Trimming removed 1 base from V and 5 bases from J, with 6 bases in between. The CDR3: CASSLERDNEQFF. As DNA, the CDR3 is TGTGCCAGCAGCTTAGAACGGGACAATGAGCAGTTCTTC.

There are many counts of this clonotype. V and J are TRBV29-1 and TRBJ2-1, with 12 bases aligning to TRBD2. The CDR3 is 13 residues long. The V gene's germline CDR1 is SQVTM and CDR2 ANQGSEA. Trimming took 6 bases from V and 9 from J; bases not matched to a gene: 6. The CDR3 here is CSVLAGGRSEQFF. The DNA of the CDR3 is TGCAGCGTCCTAGCGGGAGGGCGAAGTGAGCAGTTCTTC.

The gene calls are TRBV20-1 and TRBJ2-3, with 10 nucleotides matching TRBD2. The CDR3 contains 14 residues. Trimming took 3 bases from V and 6 from J; bases not matched to a gene: 6. Germline V gives CDR1 DFQATT, CDR2 SNEGSKA (reference sequence). The chain's CDR3 is CSASLLAGVDTQYF. CDR3 DNA: TGCAGTGCTAGTTTGCTAGCGGGAGTGGATACGCAGTATTTT.

The table lists this clonotype with a few counts. The chain joins TRBV5-4 to TRBJ2-5, with D unclear. V shed 1 base and J shed 2 bases, with 6 bases lying between them. This CDR3 has 13 residues. In germline, CDR1 is SGHNT, CDR2 YYREEE (reference sequence). CDR3 residues: CASSLSFQETQYF. Written as DNA, the CDR3 is TGTGCCAGCAGCTTGAGTTTTCAAGAGACCCAGTACTTC.

The chain combines TRBV10-3 with TRBJ2-3; the D gene is possibly TRBD2 (6 bases). This CDR3 contains 15 residues. The V and J ends lost 4 bases and 6 bases respectively, with 17 bases between them. Germline V CDR1 and CDR2: ENHRY, SYGVKD. The CDR3, as DNA: TGTGCCATCAGTGGCGGGATCCTCTCTGGGGATACGCAGTATTTT. Translating it yields CAISGGILSGDTQYF.

V and J are TRBV7-9 and TRBJ2-5; D tentatively fits TRBD1 or TRBD2 (6 bases each). In germline, CDR1 is SEHNR, CDR2 FQNEAQ (reference sequence). The CDR3 is made up of 15 amino acids. Trimming removed 3 bases from V and 6 bases from J, with 17 bases in between. The CDR3 DNA follows: TGTGCCAGCAGCTTCATTCGGCAGGGGAGGAAGACCCAGTACTTC. Translated, it gives CASSFIRQGRKTQYF. Full variable domain (outside the CDR3, taken from reference TRBV7-9 and TRBJ2-5): DTGVSQNPRHKITKRGQNVTFRCDPISEHNRLYWYRQTLGQGPEFLTYFQNEAQLEKSRLLSDRFSAERPKGSFSTLEIQRTEQGDSAMYLCASSFIRQGRKTQYFGPGTRLLVL.

This chain uses TRBV18 with TRBJ2-2; D is undetermined. Per germline, CDR1 KGHSH and CDR2 LQKENI. CDR3 length: 12 amino acids. V gave up 3 bases and J gave up 5 bases, with 4 bases separating them. CDR3 loop: CASSPETGELFF. CDR3 DNA sequence: TGTGCCAGCTCACCGGAGACCGGGGAGCTGTTTTTT.

Only a few counts were recorded for this clonotype. The chain recombines TRBV29-1 with TRBJ1-1; a possible D gene is TRBD1 (6 bases). V lost 7 bases, J lost 4 bases, and 10 bases lay in between. This CDR3 comprises 11 residues. CDR1 and CDR2 from the germline V gene are SQVTM and ANQGSEA. The chain's CDR3 is CSGGRSTEAFF. Here the CDR3 DNA reads TGCAGCGGGGGGCGAAGCACTGAAGCTTTCTTT.

V is TRBV12-3 or TRBV12-4 and J is TRBJ2-5, with D unclear. The CDR3 contains 13 residues. The V end lost 2 bases, the J end lost 4 bases, and 8 bases lay between the germline ends. The CDR3, as DNA: TGTGCCAGCAGTTTAAAGGGTACAGAGACCCAGTACTTC. It is translated as CASSLKGTETQYF.

This clonotype was recorded many times. The chain recombines TRBV4-2 with TRBJ2-3, with D unclear. V was trimmed by 3 bases and J by 2 bases, leaving 6 bases between them. The CDR3 has 13 amino acids. Germline V lookup: CDR1 LGHNA, CDR2 YNFKEQ. This chain's CDR3 is CASSQEITDTQYF. Here the CDR3 DNA reads TGTGCCAGCAGCCAGGAGATCACAGATACGCAGTATTTT.

This clonotype occurred a few times. This rearrangement joins TRBV27 to TRBJ2-2, with unresolved D. The CDR3 length is 14 residues. Trimming left V 4 bases short and J 6 bases short, with 12 bases between. From germline, CDR1 is MNHEY and CDR2 SMNVEV (reference sequence). For the CDR3, the DNA is TGTGCCAGCAGTTCCGTTGTCGGCGCCGGGGAGCTGTTTTTT. The encoded protein is CASSSVVGAGELFF.